These T cell receptor beta chains were read from a single sample in a study of T cell responses to AZD1222 COVID-19 vaccine. Method: immunoSEQ multiplex PCR; TCRdb's copy keeps in-frame clones and lacks some. This sample has 100,000 or so clones, with roughly 90% found just once. The material sequenced was peripheral blood, taken on day 0 of AZD1222 vaccination. All receptors derive from an adult in good health. Both conserved end residues are part of each CDR3. D genes are given only for firm matches. A clone size is listed for some rows: how often the clone was seen (once, few, many), or a class if it is expanded.

D: -; J: TRBJ1-5; V: TRBV29-1; size: -; CDR3: CSVGADRNQPQHF; DNA: TGCAGCGTTGGAGCGGACAGAAATCAGCCCCAGCATTTT
D: TRBD1; J: TRBJ1-2; V: TRBV10-3; size: -; CDR3: CAISERAGTGLNYGYTF; DNA: TGTGCCATCAGTGAGCGCGCGGGGACAGGGTTGAACTATGGCTACACCTTC
D: -; J: TRBJ1-5; V: TRBV6-2/TRBV6-3; size: -; CDR3: CASSNLESEGPQHF; DNA: TGTGCCAGCAGTAACCTCGAGAGCGAAGGGCCCCAGCATTTT
D: -; J: TRBJ2-7; V: TRBV15; size: once; CDR3: CATSSGFVEQYF; DNA: TGTGCCACCAGCAGCGGATTCGTCGAGCAGTACTTC
D: TRBD1; J: TRBJ1-2; V: TRBV5-1; size: -; CDR3: CASSPTGNGYTF; DNA: TGCGCCAGCAGCCCGACAGGGAATGGCTACACCTTC
D: TRBD1; J: TRBJ1-2; V: TRBV7-9; size: -; CDR3: CASSYERDRVSGYTF; DNA: TGTGCCAGCAGTTACGAGCGGGACAGGGTTTCGGGCTACACCTTC
D: -; J: TRBJ1-5; V: TRBV2; size: -; CDR3: CASSSQGLYQPQHF; DNA: TGTGCCAGCAGTTCTCAGGGTTTGTATCAGCCCCAGCATTTT
D: -; J: TRBJ2-5; V: TRBV7-2; size: -; CDR3: CASSLEAHSTQYF; DNA: TGTGCCAGCAGCTTAGAGGCCCATTCGACCCAGTACTTC
D: TRBD1; J: TRBJ2-2; V: TRBV2; size: -; CDR3: CASTGQVSSAGELFF; DNA: TGTGCCAGCACCGGACAGGTTTCGAGCGCCGGGGAGCTGTTTTTT
D: TRBD1; J: TRBJ2-5; V: TRBV28; size: -; CDR3: CASSIPQGARQETQYF; DNA: TGTGCCAGCAGTATCCCACAGGGGGCACGCCAAGAGACCCAGTACTTC
D: TRBD1; J: TRBJ2-7; V: TRBV27; size: -; CDR3: CASSAGGGLYEQYF; DNA: TGTGCCAGCAGTGCAGGGGGTGGGTTATACGAGCAGTACTTC
D: TRBD2; J: TRBJ2-3; V: TRBV29-1; size: once; CDR3: CSVAWEGSTDTQYF; DNA: TGCAGCGTTGCGTGGGAGGGGAGCACAGATACGCAGTATTTT
D: -; J: TRBJ2-2; V: TRBV5-1; size: -; CDR3: CASSLPGAAGELFF; DNA: TGCGCCAGCAGCTTGCCAGGGGCGGCCGGGGAGCTGTTTTTT
D: -; J: TRBJ2-7; V: TRBV6-5; size: -; CDR3: CASSAREWTYEQYF; DNA: TGTGCCAGCAGCGCCCGGGAATGGACCTACGAGCAGTACTTC
D: -; J: TRBJ1-2; V: TRBV28; size: -; CDR3: CASRERTTSYGYTF; DNA: TGTGCCAGCAGGGAACGGACGACAAGCTATGGCTACACCTTC
D: TRBD1; J: TRBJ2-5; V: TRBV11-2; size: few; CDR3: CASSLDHRGETQYF; DNA: TGTGCCAGCAGCTTAGACCACAGGGGCGAGACCCAGTACTTC
D: TRBD1; J: TRBJ1-2; V: TRBV7-9; size: -; CDR3: CASTAGPGGRGYTF; DNA: TGTGCCAGCACTGCCGGGCCAGGGGGCCGTGGCTACACCTTC
D: -; J: TRBJ1-4; V: TRBV7-2; size: -; CDR3: CASTRAGHEKLFF; DNA: TGTGCCAGCACCCGAGCGGGACATGAAAAACTGTTTTTT
D: -; J: TRBJ1-3; V: TRBV30; size: -; CDR3: CAWSATGNTIYF; DNA: TGTGCCTGGAGTGCTACTGGAAACACCATATATTTT
D: TRBD2; J: TRBJ2-3; V: TRBV3-1/TRBV3-2; size: once; CDR3: CASSQVGTSGKDTQYF; DNA: TGTGCCAGCAGCCAAGTGGGGACTAGCGGAAAAGATACGCAGTATTTT
D: -; J: TRBJ2-3; V: TRBV24-1; size: -; CDR3: CATSETPRVGSTDTQYF; DNA: TGTGCCACCAGCGAAACCCCCAGGGTGGGAAGCACAGATACGCAGTATTTT
D: TRBD2; J: TRBJ2-5; V: TRBV5-1; size: -; CDR3: CASSLGTSGIVQETQYF; DNA: TGCGCCAGCAGCCTAGGGACTAGCGGGATCGTCCAAGAGACCCAGTACTTC
D: -; J: TRBJ1-1; V: TRBV27; size: -; CDR3: CASSPRGAGSNTEAFF; DNA: TGTGCCAGCTCCCCCCGAGGAGCAGGCTCGAACACTGAAGCTTTCTTT
D: -; J: TRBJ1-2; V: TRBV29-1; size: -; CDR3: CSVGRSNYGYTF; DNA: TGCAGCGTTGGAAGATCTAACTATGGCTACACCTTC
D: -; J: TRBJ2-7; V: TRBV6-5; size: once; CDR3: CASSDRQGAYEQYF; DNA: TGTGCCAGCAGCGATAGGCAGGGAGCCTACGAGCAGTACTTC
D: TRBD1; J: TRBJ1-6; V: TRBV6-5; size: -; CDR3: CASSYIIRQGESPLHF; DNA: TGTGCCAGCAGTTACATCATAAGACAGGGGGAATCACCCCTCCACTTT
D: TRBD1; J: TRBJ1-5; V: TRBV28; size: -; CDR3: CASRGTGYGNQPQHF; DNA: TGTGCCAGCAGGGGGACAGGGTATGGCAATCAGCCCCAGCATTTT
D: TRBD2; J: TRBJ2-3; V: TRBV28; size: once; CDR3: CATLVAGSTDTQYF; DNA: TGTGCCACTTTAGTAGCGGGAAGCACAGATACGCAGTATTTT
D: TRBD2; J: TRBJ2-1; V: TRBV7-2; size: -; CDR3: CASTLGRADNEQFF; DNA: TGTGCCAGCACCCTAGGGAGGGCCGACAATGAGCAGTTCTTC
D: TRBD2; J: TRBJ2-3; V: TRBV7-2; size: -; CDR3: CASSLASGGALDTQYF; DNA: TGTGCCAGCAGCTTAGCTAGCGGGGGGGCCTTAGATACGCAGTATTTT
D: -; J: TRBJ2-7; V: TRBV6-6; size: -; CDR3: CASSPLNPYEQYF; DNA: TGTGCCAGCAGTCCCCTTAATCCCTACGAGCAGTACTTC
D: TRBD1; J: TRBJ1-6; V: TRBV7-9; size: -; CDR3: CASSPGTGSNSPLHF; DNA: TGTGCCAGCAGCCCCGGGACAGGGAGCAATTCACCCCTCCACTTT